These 7 T cell receptor beta chains came from one sample sequenced in a study of blood T cell repertoires in COVID-19. Data came from immunoSEQ multiplex PCR; TCRdb stores just in-frame clones and leaves some out. The sample consists of approximately 360,000 clones, about 90% of them appearing once. The specimen was PBMCs or T cells enriched from blood (not recorded which). These receptors were collected from a man between 35 and 55 years old in a cohort exposed to, infected with or recovered from COVID-19 (not recorded which).

The chain joins TRBV6-1 to TRBJ2-7, with D perhaps matching TRBD1 (6 bases). From germline, CDR1 is MNHNS and CDR2 SASEGT. The CDR3 covers 16 residues. Deletions cut 3 bases from V and 0 bases from J, with 15 bases between. Written as DNA, the CDR3 is TGTGCCAGCAGTGAGGCCCCAGGGGCCCTCTCCTACGAGCAGTACTTC. Translation gives CASSEAPGALSYEQYF.

The chain joins TRBV5-1 to TRBJ2-3; maybe TRBD1 (5 bases). Per germline, CDR1 SGHRS and CDR2 YFSETQ. Trimming took 2 bases from V and 0 from J, leaving 7 bases between them. The CDR3 is 14 residues long. CDR3 region: CASSLQESTDTQYF. As DNA, the CDR3 is TGCGCCAGCAGCTTACAGGAGAGCACAGATACGCAGTATTTT.

This clone was seen just once. The DNA for the CDR3 is TGTGCCAGCAGCTACTGGACTAGCGGGAGTATTGAGCAGTTCTTC. This encodes CASSYWTSGSIEQFF. V and J are TRBV3-1 (or the pseudogene TRBV3-2) and TRBJ2-1; 13 bases map to TRBD2. The CDR3 runs to 15 residues. V shed 5 bases and J 9 bases; nucleotides not matched to a gene: 7. The V gene's germline CDR1 is LGHDT and CDR2 YNNKEL (reference sequence).

In regard to this clone: Within the sample, other DNA sequences also encode this same CDR3. The J gene is TRBJ2-7, the V gene TRBV6-6; 10 positions agree with TRBD1. The V and J ends lost 6 bases and 1 base, in that order; junction bases with no gene match: 3. This CDR3 has 14 amino acids. Germline lookup yields CDR1 MNHNY and CDR2 SVGAGI (reference sequence). CDR3 DNA: TGTGCCAGCAGACCGGGACAGGGGTCCTACGAGCAGTACTTC. It specifies CASRPGQGSYEQYF.

The chain has TRBV2 and TRBJ1-1, with a weak D call TRBD1 (5 bases). The V and J ends lost 3 bases and 4 bases respectively, with 9 bases between them. CDR3 length: 13 residues. Germline V CDR1 and CDR2: SNHLY, FYNNEI. The CDR3 region is CASSDLGPTEAFF. The CDR3 nucleotides read TGTGCCAGCAGTGACCTGGGGCCCACTGAAGCTTTCTTT.

This clone has just a few counts. The V call is TRBV5-5, the J call TRBJ2-7, with 7 bases that match TRBD1. V shed 5 bases and J 4 bases; nucleotides not matched to a gene: 3. Germline CDR1 SGHKS, CDR2 YYEKEE (reference sequence). The CDR3 spans 12 residues. In nucleotides, the CDR3 is TGTGCCAGCAGTACAGGGGTTTACGAGCAGTACTTC. The encoded protein is CASSTGVYEQYF.

V is TRBV20-1 and J is TRBJ1-1, with TRBD1 as a possible D gene (5 bases). Trimming stripped 3 bases from V and 3 bases from J, with 11 bases between. The germline V gene has CDR1 DFQATT and CDR2 SNEGSKA (reference sequence). The CDR3 is made up of 13 amino acids. CDR3 sequence: CSASRDSYTEAFF. The CDR3, as DNA: TGCAGTGCTAGTCGGGACTCCTACACTGAAGCTTTCTTT.